These T cell receptor beta chains were read from a single sample in a study of cytomegalovirus exposure and HLA in healthy donors. Libraries were prepared by immunoSEQ multiplex PCR; TCRdb keeps only in-frame clonotypes and omits some of them. The sample contains 100,000 to 150,000 clones, around four fifths of which appear only once. The sequencing input was PBMCs. The origin of the receptors is a woman aged 40-49 years in good health and CMV-seropositive. CDR3s include the opening cysteine and the closing phenylalanine or tryptophan. D genes are given only for firm matches. Clone size is shown for a subset of rows, as once, few, many or a class of expanded clone.

len: 17
v_gene: TRBV9
d_gene: TRBD2
abundance: NA
j_gene: TRBJ2-1
CDR3aa: CASSVVGSGGVYNEQFF
CDR3nt: TGTGCCAGCAGCGTAGTGGGTAGCGGGGGTGTTTACAATGAGCAGTTCTTC

len: 13
v_gene: TRBV7-9
d_gene: TRBD1
abundance: once
j_gene: TRBJ2-1
CDR3aa: CASSTQGAGEQFF
CDR3nt: TGTGCCAGCAGCACACAGGGGGCGGGTGAGCAGTTCTTC

len: 11
v_gene: TRBV11-2
d_gene: NA
abundance: few
j_gene: TRBJ2-7
CDR3aa: CASSWGSEQYF
CDR3nt: TGTGCCAGCAGCTGGGGCTCCGAGCAGTACTTC

len: 14
v_gene: TRBV29-1
d_gene: TRBD2
abundance: NA
j_gene: TRBJ2-5
CDR3aa: CSVGLAGVGETQYF
CDR3nt: TGCAGCGTTGGGCTAGCGGGAGTCGGAGAGACCCAGTACTTC

len: 14
v_gene: TRBV15
d_gene: NA
abundance: NA
j_gene: TRBJ1-1
CDR3aa: CATSLRQPNTEAFF
CDR3nt: TGTGCCACCAGCCTACGACAGCCAAACACTGAAGCTTTCTTT

len: 14
v_gene: TRBV7-9
d_gene: TRBD1
abundance: once
j_gene: TRBJ2-7
CDR3aa: CASSSRDRAYEQYF
CDR3nt: TGTGCCAGCAGCTCGCGGGACAGGGCCTACGAGCAGTACTTC

len: 15
v_gene: TRBV19
d_gene: TRBD1
abundance: NA
j_gene: TRBJ1-2
CDR3aa: CASSITRTGSYGYTF
CDR3nt: TGTGCCAGTAGTATAACTCGGACAGGGAGCTATGGCTACACCTTC

len: 13
v_gene: TRBV11-3
d_gene: NA
abundance: NA
j_gene: TRBJ2-1
CDR3aa: CASSFDYENEQFF
CDR3nt: TGTGCCAGCAGCTTTGACTACGAAAATGAGCAGTTCTTC

len: 17
v_gene: TRBV14
d_gene: TRBD1
abundance: NA
j_gene: TRBJ1-1
CDR3aa: CASSQVTGGSVGTEAFF
CDR3nt: TGTGCCAGCAGCCAAGTGACAGGGGGCTCGGTGGGCACTGAAGCTTTCTTT

len: 14
v_gene: TRBV6-1
d_gene: TRBD1
abundance: NA
j_gene: TRBJ2-5
CDR3aa: CATPERGRGETQYF
CDR3nt: TGTGCCACCCCTGAGAGGGGGCGAGGAGAGACCCAGTACTTC

len: 15
v_gene: TRBV28
d_gene: TRBD1
abundance: NA
j_gene: TRBJ1-5
CDR3aa: CASQKAGGTSRPQHF
CDR3nt: TGTGCCAGCCAGAAGGCAGGGGGTACATCACGGCCCCAGCATTTT

len: 18
v_gene: TRBV7-6
d_gene: TRBD2
abundance: NA
j_gene: TRBJ2-3
CDR3aa: CASSFGGRAGLGTDTQYF
CDR3nt: TGTGCCAGCAGCTTCGGCGGGAGGGCCGGGCTAGGCACAGATACGCAGTATTTT